One T cell receptor beta chain is described in this entry. The antigen is undetermined. This entry comes from a study of shared clonotypes between healthy human individuals. Across the study: CD4 naive cells filled three plates per donor, CD4 memory three, CD8 naive two and CD8 memory one. General observations from the study: Clonotype sharing across a few donors was observed for around 5.1% of naive CD4 clonotypes.

V was cut by 4 bases and J by 2 bases, with 4 bases left in between. The germline V gene encodes CDR1 SGDLS and CDR2 YYNGEE. The CDR3 covers 11 residues. Roughly 27,000 T cell genomes, or roughly 200 ng DNA, went into the sorted-subset replicate PCRs. Sequencing was performed with immunoSEQ multiplex PCR; in TCRdb, only in-frame clones are kept and a portion is missing. The table has 650,000 to 800,000 clones, 92% seen once. CD45RO-negative cells were positively selected for CCR7, leaving out terminally differentiated effector memory CD45RA+ cells. Caucasian adults living in Nashville, Tennessee, provided all samples.

Sequenced: naive CD8+ T cells sorted from blood. The sequence derives from a man aged 25-45 years in good health. The V call is TRBV9, the J call TRBJ2-7; D unresolved. The CDR3, as DNA: TGTGCCAGCAGCTCGACCTACGAGCAGTACTTC. It codes for CASSSTYEQYF.